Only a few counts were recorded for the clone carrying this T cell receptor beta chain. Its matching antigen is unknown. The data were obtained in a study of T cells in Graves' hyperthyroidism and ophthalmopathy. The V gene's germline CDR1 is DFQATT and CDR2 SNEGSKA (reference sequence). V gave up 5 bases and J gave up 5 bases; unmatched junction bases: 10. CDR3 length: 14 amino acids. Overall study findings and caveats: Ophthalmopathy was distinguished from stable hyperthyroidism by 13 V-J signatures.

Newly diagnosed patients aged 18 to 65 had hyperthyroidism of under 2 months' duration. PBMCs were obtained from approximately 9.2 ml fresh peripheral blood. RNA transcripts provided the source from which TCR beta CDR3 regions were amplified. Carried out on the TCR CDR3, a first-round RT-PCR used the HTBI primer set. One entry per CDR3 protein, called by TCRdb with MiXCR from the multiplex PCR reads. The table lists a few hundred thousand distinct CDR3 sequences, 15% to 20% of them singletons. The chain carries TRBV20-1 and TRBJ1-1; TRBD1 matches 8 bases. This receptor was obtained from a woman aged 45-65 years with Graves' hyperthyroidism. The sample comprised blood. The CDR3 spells CSAQTGQGGTEAFF. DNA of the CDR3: TGCAGTGCTCAAACCGGACAGGGTGGGACTGAAGCTTTCTTT.